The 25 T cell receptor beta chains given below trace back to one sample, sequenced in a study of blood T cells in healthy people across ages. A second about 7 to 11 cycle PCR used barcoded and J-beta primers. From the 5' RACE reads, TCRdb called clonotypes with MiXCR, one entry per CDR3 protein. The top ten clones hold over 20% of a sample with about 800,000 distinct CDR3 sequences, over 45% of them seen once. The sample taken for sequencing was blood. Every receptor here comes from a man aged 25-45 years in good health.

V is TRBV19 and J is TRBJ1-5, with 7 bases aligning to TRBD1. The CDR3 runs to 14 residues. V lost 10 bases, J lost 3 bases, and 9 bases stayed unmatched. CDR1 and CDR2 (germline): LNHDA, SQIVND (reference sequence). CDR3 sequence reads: CATADRLYNQPQHF. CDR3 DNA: TGTGCCACCGCGGACAGGCTCTACAATCAGCCCCAGCATTTT.

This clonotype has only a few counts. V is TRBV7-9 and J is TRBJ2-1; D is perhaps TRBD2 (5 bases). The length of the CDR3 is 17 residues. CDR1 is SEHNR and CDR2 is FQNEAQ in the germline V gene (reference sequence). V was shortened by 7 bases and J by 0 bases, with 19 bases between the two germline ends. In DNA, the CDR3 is TGTGCCAGCATATTAAATCACGTGGGGAGCTCCTACAATGAGCAGTTCTTC. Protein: CASILNHVGSSYNEQFF.

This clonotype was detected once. The CDR3 is CAILGGNEQYF. The CDR3 DNA reads TGTGCCATCCTAGGAGGTAATGAGCAGTACTTC. V gene TRBV28 combines with J gene TRBJ2-5; D may be TRBD2 (5 bases). The length of the CDR3 is 11 residues. The germline V gene has CDR1 MDHEN and CDR2 SYDVKM. V was cut by 10 bases and J by 11 bases, with 17 bases left in between.

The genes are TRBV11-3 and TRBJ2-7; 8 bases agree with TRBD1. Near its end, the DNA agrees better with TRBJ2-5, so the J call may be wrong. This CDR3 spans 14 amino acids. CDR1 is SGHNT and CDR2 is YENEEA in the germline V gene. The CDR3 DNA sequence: TGTGCCAGCAGCTCATCCGGACAGGGTGGGACCCAGTACTTC. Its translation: CASSSSGQGGTQYF.

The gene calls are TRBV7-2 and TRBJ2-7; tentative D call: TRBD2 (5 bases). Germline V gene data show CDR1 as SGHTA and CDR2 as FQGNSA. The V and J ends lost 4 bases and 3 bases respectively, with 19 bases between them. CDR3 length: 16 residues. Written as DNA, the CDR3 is TGTACCAGCAGCTCCGAGGGAATAGTTCGAGGCTACGAGCAGTACTTC. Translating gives CTSSSEGIVRGYEQYF.

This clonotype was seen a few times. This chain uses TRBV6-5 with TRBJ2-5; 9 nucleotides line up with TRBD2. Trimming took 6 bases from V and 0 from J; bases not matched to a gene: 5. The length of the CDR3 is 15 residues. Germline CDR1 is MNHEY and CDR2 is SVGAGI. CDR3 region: CASSQSGRYQETQYF. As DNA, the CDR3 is TGTGCCAGCAGCCAAAGCGGGAGGTACCAAGAGACCCAGTACTTC.

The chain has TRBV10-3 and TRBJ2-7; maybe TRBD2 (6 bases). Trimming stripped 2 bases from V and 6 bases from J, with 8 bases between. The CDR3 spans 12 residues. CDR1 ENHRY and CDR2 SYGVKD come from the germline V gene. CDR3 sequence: CAISEGGPEQYF. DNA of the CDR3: TGTGCCATCAGTGAGGGAGGGCCCGAGCAGTACTTC.

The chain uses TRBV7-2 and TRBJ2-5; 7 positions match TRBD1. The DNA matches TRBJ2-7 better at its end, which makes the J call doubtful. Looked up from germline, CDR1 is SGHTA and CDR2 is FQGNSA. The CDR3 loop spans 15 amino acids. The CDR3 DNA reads TGTGCCAGCAGCTTCGACAGGGAGCCCACCTACGAGCAGTACTTC. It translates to CASSFDREPTYEQYF.

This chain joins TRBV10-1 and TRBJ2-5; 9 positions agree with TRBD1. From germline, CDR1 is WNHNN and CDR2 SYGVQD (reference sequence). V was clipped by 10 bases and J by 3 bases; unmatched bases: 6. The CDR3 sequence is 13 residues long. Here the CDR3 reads CATQRTGEETQYF. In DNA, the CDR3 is TGCGCCACTCAACGGACAGGGGAAGAGACCCAGTACTTC.

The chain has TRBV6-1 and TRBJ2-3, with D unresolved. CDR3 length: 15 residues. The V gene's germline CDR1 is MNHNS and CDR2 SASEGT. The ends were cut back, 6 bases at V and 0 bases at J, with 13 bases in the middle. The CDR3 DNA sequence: TGTGCCAGCAGCTTCCTACGATCTAGCACAGATACGCAGTATTTT. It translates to CASSFLRSSTDTQYF.

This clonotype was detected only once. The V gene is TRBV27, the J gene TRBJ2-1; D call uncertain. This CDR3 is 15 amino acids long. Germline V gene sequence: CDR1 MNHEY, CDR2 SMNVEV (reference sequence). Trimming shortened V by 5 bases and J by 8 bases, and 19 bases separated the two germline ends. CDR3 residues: CASSPPTSAVDEQFF. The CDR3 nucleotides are TGTGCCAGCAGTCCCCCGACTTCAGCTGTTGATGAGCAGTTCTTC.

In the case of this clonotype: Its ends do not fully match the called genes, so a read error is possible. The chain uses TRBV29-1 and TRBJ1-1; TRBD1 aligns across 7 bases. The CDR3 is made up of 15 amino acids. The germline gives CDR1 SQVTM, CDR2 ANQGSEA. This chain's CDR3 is CSVEDRGRGNPEAFF. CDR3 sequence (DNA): TGCAGCGTTGAAGATAGAGGCAGGGGGAACCCTGAAGCTTTCTTT.

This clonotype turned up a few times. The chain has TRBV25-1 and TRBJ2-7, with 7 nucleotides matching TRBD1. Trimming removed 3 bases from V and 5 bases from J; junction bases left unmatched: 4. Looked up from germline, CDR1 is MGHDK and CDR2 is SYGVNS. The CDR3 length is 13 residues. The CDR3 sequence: CASSDDRVDEQYF. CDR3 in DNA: TGTGCCAGCAGTGACGACAGGGTTGACGAGCAGTACTTC.

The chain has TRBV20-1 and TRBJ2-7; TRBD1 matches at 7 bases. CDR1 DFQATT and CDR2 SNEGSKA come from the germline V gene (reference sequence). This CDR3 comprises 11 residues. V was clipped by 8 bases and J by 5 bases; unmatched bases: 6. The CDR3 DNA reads TGCAGTACCAAACAGGGGAACGAGCAGTACTTC. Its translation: CSTKQGNEQYF.

CDR3 DNA: TGTGCCAGCAGTTTGTCAAGGCAGGCCTCACCCCTCCACTTT. Its protein product is CASSLSRQASPLHF. The chain is built from TRBV28 and TRBJ1-6; D gene unclear. The germline V and J ends were trimmed by 3 bases and 10 bases, with 13 bases remaining between them. Germline CDR1 reads MDHEN; CDR2 reads SYDVKM. The CDR3 runs to 14 residues.

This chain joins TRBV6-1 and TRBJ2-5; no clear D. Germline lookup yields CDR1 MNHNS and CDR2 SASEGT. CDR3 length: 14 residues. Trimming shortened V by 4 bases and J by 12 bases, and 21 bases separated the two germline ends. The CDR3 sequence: CASSANQFWASEYF. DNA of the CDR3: TGTGCCAGCAGTGCGAATCAGTTCTGGGCTTCGGAGTACTTC.

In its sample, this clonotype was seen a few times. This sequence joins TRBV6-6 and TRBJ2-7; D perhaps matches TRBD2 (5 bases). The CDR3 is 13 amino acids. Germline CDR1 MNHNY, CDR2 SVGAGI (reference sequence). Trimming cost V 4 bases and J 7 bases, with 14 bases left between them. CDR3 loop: CASSSEAINEQYF. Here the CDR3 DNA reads TGTGCCAGCAGTTCGGAGGCGATAAATGAGCAGTACTTC.

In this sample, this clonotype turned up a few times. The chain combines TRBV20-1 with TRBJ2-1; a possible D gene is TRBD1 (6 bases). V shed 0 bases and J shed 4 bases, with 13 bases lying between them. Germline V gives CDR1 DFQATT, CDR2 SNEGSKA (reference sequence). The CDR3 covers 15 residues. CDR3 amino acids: CSARDPQGSYNEQFF. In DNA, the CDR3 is TGCAGTGCTAGAGATCCCCAGGGGAGTTACAATGAGCAGTTCTTC.

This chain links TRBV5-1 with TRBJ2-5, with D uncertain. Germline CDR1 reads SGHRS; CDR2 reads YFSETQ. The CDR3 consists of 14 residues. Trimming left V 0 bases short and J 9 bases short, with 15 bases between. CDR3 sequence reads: CASSLDGPLRAQYF. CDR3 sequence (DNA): TGCGCCAGCAGCTTGGATGGACCTCTCCGAGCCCAGTACTTC.

The CDR3 region is CSARDPNSVSRETQYF. The CDR3 bases are TGCAGTGCTAGAGACCCGAACTCAGTGTCCCGAGAGACCCAGTACTTC. The V and J genes are TRBV20-1 and TRBJ2-5; no clear D gene. The CDR3 is made up of 16 amino acids. Trimming pared 0 bases from V and 4 bases from J, leaving 18 bases between. CDR1 is DFQATT, CDR2 SNEGSKA, per germline (reference sequence).

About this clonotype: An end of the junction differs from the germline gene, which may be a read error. The CDR3, as DNA: TGTACCATCGCGGGGGTGGTTGCAGATACGCAGTATTTT. The encoded protein is CTIAGVVADTQYF. The chain links TRBV10-3 to TRBJ2-3, with 7 bases matching TRBD2. The CDR3 has 13 residues. Germline V gene data show CDR1 as ENHRY and CDR2 as SYGVKD.

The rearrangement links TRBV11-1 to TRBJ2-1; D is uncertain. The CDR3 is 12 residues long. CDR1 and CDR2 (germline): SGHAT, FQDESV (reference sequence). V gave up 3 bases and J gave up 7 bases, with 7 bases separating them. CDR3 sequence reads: CASSLKLNEQFF. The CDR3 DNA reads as TGTGCCAGCAGCTTGAAGCTGAATGAGCAGTTCTTC.

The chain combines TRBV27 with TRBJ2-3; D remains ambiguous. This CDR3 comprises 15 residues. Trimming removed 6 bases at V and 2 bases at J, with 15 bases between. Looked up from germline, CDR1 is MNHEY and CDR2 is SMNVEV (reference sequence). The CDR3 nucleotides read TGTGCCAGCAGCTCTTATGTAGAAAACACAGATACGCAGTATTTT. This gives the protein CASSSYVENTDTQYF.

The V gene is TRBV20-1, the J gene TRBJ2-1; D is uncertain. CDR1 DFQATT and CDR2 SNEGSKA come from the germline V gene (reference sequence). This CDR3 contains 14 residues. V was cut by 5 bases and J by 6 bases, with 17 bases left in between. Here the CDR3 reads CSALWNLNPNEQFF. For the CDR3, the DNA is TGCAGTGCTCTCTGGAACCTAAATCCCAATGAGCAGTTCTTC.

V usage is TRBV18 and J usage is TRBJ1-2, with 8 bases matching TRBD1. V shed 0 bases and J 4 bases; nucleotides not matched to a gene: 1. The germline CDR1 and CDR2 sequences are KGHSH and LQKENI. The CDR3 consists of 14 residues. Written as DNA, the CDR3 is TGTGCCAGCTCACCACCCGGGACAGGCTATGGCTACACCTTC. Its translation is CASSPPGTGYGYTF.